One sample yielded the 2 T cell receptor beta chains listed below, sequenced in a study of PD-L1 blockade in urothelial cancer. Assay: immunoSEQ multiplex PCR; the TCRdb copy retains only in-frame clones and omits some. Altogether approximately 90,000 clones are present, roughly 89% being singletons, with the ten largest covering 1.5% to 2%. Time point noted: pretreatment peripheral blood. The sequences come from PBMCs, collected around atezolizumab (anti-PD-L1) treatment. These receptors all stem from a man aged 55 to 70 with urothelial cancer.

The genes are TRBV5-5 and TRBJ2-7, with 9 bases that match TRBD1. This CDR3 is built from 16 residues. Losses at the gene ends were 0 bases for V and 3 bases for J; bases not matched to a gene: 7. From germline, CDR1 is SGHKS and CDR2 YYEKEE (reference sequence). CDR3 in DNA: TGTGCCAGCAGCTTGGGGGACAGGGTCCCTTTCTACGAGCAGTACTTC. It yields the protein CASSLGDRVPFYEQYF.

J is TRBJ1-1 and V is TRBV7-2; 8 bases align to TRBD1. The CDR3 length is 17 residues. Germline-derived CDR1 and CDR2 are SGHTA and FQGNSA. J was trimmed by 0 bases and V by 1 base; bases with no gene match: 7. CDR3: CASSLVPMTGVNTEAFF. CDR3 nucleotides: TGTGCCAGCAGCTTAGTCCCTATGACAGGGGTGAACACTGAAGCTTTCTTT.